This paragraph reports one T cell receptor (beta chain). The data derive from a study of blood T cell repertoires in COVID-19. Turning to the study itself: PBMCs, B-cell-depleted T cells, or T cells were the source of the cDNA or gDNA that made up the material.

The germline CDR1 and CDR2 sequences are SGHDT and YYEEEE. V shed 0 bases and J shed 2 bases, with 15 bases lying between them. The CDR3 is 17 amino acids. As originally analysed: Estimated nucleated cell counts came from reference gene primer amplification. Here immunoSEQ multiplex PCR was the method, and the copy in TCRdb shows in-frame clones only, minus some. That table supplies the V and J calls and clone size; D and trimming were determined from the DNA. The table has around 230,000 clones, 86% seen once; the top ten hold 2% to 2.5%. Material for sequencing was peripheral blood. The clonotype was recovered from a man aged 30 to 45 who had recovered from COVID-19. This chain uses TRBV5-6 with TRBJ1-3; D is possibly TRBD1 (5 bases). This CDR3 is CASSLGGLSMAGNTIYF. In DNA, the CDR3 is TGTGCCAGCAGCTTGGGGGGCCTCTCGATGGCTGGAAACACCATATATTTT.